This TCR beta chain came from a study of shared clonotypes between healthy human individuals. Across the whole study: The cohort had a couple of women and a few men, ages 18 to 49.

Details on this clone: Its antigen is unidentified.

This CDR3 spans 14 amino acids. Germline V gene sequence: CDR1 LNHNV, CDR2 YYDKDF (reference sequence). The V end lost 1 base, the J end lost 13 bases, and 17 bases lay between the germline ends. Study-wide findings and caveats: The donor pool, a small one, limited the genetic and exposure-history diversity represented. Sequencing of the sorted subsets was shown by rarefaction to be incomplete despite large depth.

DNA at roughly 0.2 ug, about 30,000 T cell genomes, went into sorted-subset replicate PCRs. Sequencing used immunoSEQ multiplex PCR; TCRdb keeps in-frame clones, though not all of them. This sample has 2,500,000 or so clones, with 90% to 95% found just once. The rearrangement joins TRBV15 to TRBJ2-1, with D unclear. This TCR came from a young man in good health. Some clones in this sample may be carry-over from other donors' samples. Sequencing used naive CD4+ T cells from PBMCs. The subset is: CD45RA+ positively selected. The CDR3 DNA is TGTGCCACCAGCAGAGGTGCGGACCCCTCTTTCCAGTTCTTC. It is translated as CATSRGADPSFQFF.